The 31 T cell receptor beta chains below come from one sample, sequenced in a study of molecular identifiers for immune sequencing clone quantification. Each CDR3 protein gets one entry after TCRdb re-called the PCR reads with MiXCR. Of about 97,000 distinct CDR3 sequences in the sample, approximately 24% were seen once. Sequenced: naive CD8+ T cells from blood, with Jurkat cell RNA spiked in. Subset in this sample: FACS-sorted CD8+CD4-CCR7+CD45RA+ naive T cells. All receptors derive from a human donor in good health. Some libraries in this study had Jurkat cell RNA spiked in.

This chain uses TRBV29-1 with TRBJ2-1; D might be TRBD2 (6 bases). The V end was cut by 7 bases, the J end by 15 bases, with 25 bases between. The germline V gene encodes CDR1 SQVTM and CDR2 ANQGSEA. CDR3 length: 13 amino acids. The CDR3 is CSAPGLAPGGRFF. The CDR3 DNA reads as TGCAGCGCCCCGGGACTGGCTCCTGGTGGGCGGTTCTTC.

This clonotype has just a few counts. The CDR3 nucleotides read TGTGCCACCAGCACCATGGACAGGGGGCAAAAGGACGAGCAGTACTTC. Protein sequence: CATSTMDRGQKDEQYF. The J gene is TRBJ2-7, the V gene TRBV15, with 11 bases matching TRBD1. The ends lost 4 bases at V and 5 bases at J; junction bases unmatched: 10. Germline V lookup: CDR1 LNHNV, CDR2 YYDKDF (reference sequence). The CDR3 spans 16 residues. Combining the CDR3 with reference TRBV15 and TRBJ2-7 gives the whole variable domain DAMVIQNPRYQVTQFGKPVTLSCSQTLNHNVMYWYQQKSSQAPKLLFHYYDKDFNNEADTPDNFQSRRPNTSFCFLDIRSPGLGDTAMYLCATSTMDRGQKDEQYFGPGTRLTVT.

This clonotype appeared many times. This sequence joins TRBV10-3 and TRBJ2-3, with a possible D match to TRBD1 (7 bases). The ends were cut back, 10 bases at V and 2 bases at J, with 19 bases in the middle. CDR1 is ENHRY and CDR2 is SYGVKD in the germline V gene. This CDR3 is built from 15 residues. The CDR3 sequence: CATEAEGAITDTQYF. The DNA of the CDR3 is TGTGCCACCGAAGCGGAGGGGGCAATCACAGATACGCAGTATTTT.

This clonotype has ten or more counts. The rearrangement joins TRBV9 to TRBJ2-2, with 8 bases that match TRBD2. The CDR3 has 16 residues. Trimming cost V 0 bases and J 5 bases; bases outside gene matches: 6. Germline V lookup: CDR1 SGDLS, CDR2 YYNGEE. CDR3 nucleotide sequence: TGTGCCAGCAGCGTAGCCGGGGGGGGCTGGACCGGGGAGCTGTTTTTT. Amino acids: CASSVAGGGWTGELFF. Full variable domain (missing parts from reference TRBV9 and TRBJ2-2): DSGVTQTPKHLITATGQRVTLRCSPRSGDLSVYWYQQSLDQGLQFLIQYYNGEERAKGNILERFSAQQFPDLHSELNLSSLELGDSALYFCASSVAGGGWTGELFFGEGSRLTVL.

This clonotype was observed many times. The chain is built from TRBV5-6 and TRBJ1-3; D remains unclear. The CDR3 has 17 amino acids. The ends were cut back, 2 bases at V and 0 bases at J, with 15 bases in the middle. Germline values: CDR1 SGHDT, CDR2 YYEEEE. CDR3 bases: TGTGCCAGCAGCTTTACGGTCCTGACCCTCTCTGGAAACACCATATATTTT. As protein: CASSFTVLTLSGNTIYF.

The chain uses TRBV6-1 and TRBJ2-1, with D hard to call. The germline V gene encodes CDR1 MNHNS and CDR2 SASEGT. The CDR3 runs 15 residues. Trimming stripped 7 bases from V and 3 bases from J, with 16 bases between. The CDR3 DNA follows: TGTGCCAGCACCCCCCCGGCCAGGCTCTACAATGAGCAGTTCTTC. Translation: CASTPPARLYNEQFF.

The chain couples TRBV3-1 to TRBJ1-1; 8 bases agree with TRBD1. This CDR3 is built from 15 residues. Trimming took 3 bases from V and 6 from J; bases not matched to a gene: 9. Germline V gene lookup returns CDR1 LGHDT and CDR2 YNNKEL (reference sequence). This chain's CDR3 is CASSQPNRGLAEAFF. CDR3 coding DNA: TGTGCCAGCAGCCAGCCGAACAGGGGGTTGGCTGAAGCTTTCTTT.

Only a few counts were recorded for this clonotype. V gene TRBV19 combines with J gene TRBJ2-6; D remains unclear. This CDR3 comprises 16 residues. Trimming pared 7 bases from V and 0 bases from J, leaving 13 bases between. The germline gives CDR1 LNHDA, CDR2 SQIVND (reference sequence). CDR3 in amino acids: CASTPLHYSGANVLTF. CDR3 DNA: TGTGCCAGTACACCGCTACACTACTCTGGGGCCAACGTCCTGACTTTC.

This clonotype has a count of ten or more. This CDR3 reads CASRAPTSPTQYF. In nucleotides, the CDR3 is TGTGCCAGCAGAGCACCTACTAGCCCCACGCAGTATTTT. The chain combines TRBV6-2 or TRBV6-3 with TRBJ2-3; D is perhaps TRBD2 (6 bases). Germline V lookup: CDR1 MNHEY, CDR2 SVGEGT. V was pared by 6 bases and J by 9 bases, with 16 bases between. The CDR3 consists of 13 residues.

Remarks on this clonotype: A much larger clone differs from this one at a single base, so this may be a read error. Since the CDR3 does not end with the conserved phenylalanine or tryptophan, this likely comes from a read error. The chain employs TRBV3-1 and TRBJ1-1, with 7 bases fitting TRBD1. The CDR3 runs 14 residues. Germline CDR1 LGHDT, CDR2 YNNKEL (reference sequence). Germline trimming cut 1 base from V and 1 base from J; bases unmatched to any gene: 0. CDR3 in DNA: TGTGCCAGCAGCCAAGGGACAGGGAACACTGAAGCTTTCTCT. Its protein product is CASSQGTGNTEAFS.

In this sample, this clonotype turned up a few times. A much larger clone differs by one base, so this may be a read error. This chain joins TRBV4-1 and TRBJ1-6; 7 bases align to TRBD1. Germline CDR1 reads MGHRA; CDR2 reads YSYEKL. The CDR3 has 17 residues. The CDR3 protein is CARSQVEGAQGNSPLHF. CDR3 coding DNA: TGCGCCCGCAGCCAAGTTGAGGGGGCGCAAGGTAATTCACCCCTCCACTTT.

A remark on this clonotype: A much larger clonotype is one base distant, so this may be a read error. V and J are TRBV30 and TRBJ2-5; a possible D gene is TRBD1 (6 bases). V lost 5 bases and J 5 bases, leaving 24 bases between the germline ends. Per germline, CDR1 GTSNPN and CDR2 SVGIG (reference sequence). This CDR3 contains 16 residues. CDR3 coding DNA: TGTGCCTGGGGCGTACAACAGGGACCAGCAAAGGAGACCCAGTACTTC. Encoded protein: CAWGVQQGPAKETQYF.

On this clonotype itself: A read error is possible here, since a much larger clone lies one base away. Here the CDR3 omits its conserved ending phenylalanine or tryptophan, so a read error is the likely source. As DNA, the CDR3 is TGTGCCAGTTCTGGGGCCAACGTCCTGACTGTC. This sequence encodes CASSGANVLTV. V gene TRBV19 combines with J gene TRBJ2-6; no reliable D call. V was clipped by 8 bases and J by 1 base, with 0 bases between them. The germline V gene encodes CDR1 LNHDA and CDR2 SQIVND (reference sequence). This CDR3 is 11 amino acids long.

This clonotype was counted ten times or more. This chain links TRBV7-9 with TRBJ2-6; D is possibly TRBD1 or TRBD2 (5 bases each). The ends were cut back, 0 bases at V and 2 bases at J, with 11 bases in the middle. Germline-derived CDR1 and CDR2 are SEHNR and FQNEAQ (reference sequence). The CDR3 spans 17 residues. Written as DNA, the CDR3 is TGTGCCAGCAGCTTAGCGGGGACGCCCCCTGGGGCCAACGTCCTGACTTTC. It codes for CASSLAGTPPGANVLTF.

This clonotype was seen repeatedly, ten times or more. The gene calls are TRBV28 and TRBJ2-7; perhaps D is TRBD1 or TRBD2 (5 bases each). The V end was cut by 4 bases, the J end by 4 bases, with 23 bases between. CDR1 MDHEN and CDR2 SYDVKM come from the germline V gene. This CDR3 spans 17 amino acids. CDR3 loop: CASSYHSGAPVFYEQYF. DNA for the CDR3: TGTGCCAGCAGTTACCACTCCGGGGCGCCCGTTTTTTACGAGCAGTACTTC.

The DNA for the CDR3 is TGTGCCAGCAGCCAAGTTGTGGGCACTGGAAACACCATATATTTT. Residues: CASSQVVGTGNTIYF. The chain couples TRBV14 to TRBJ1-3; unclear D gene. The V end was cut by 1 base, the J end by 2 bases, with 9 bases between. Germline V gene sequence: CDR1 SGHDN, CDR2 FVKESK. The CDR3 has 15 residues.

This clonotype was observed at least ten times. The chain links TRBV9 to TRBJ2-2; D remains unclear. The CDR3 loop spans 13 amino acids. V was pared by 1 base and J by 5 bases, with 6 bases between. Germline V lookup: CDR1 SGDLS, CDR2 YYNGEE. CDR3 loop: CASSVLETGELFF. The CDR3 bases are TGTGCCAGCAGCGTACTAGAAACCGGGGAGCTGTTTTTT.

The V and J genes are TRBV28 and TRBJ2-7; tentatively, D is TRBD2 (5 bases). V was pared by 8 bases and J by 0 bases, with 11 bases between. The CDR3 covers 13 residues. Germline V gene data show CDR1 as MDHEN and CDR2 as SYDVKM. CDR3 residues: CASSGGPSYEQYF. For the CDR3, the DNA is TGTGCCAGCTCGGGCGGGCCCTCCTACGAGCAGTACTTC. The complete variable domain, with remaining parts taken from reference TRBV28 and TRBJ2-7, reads DVKVTQSSRYLVKRTGEKVFLECVQDMDHENMFWYRQDPGLGLRLIYFSYDVKMKEKGDIPEGYSVSREKKERFSLILESASTNQTSMYLCASSGGPSYEQYFGPGTRLTVT.

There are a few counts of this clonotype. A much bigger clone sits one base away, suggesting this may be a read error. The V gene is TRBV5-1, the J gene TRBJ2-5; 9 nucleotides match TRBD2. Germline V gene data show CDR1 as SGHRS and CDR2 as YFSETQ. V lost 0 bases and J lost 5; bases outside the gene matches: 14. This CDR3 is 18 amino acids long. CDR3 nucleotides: TGCGCCAGCAGCTTGGATCCCCTCGCGGGGCGGGGGGGCGAGACCCAGTACTTC. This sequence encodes CASSLDPLAGRGGETQYF.

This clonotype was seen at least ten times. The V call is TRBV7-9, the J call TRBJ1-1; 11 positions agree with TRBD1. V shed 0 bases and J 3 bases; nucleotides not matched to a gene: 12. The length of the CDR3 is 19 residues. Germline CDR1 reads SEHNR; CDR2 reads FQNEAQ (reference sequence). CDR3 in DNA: TGTGCCAGCAGCTTAGCCGGACAGGGGGCCGTCTCGTGGTACACTGAAGCTTTCTTT. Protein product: CASSLAGQGAVSWYTEAFF.

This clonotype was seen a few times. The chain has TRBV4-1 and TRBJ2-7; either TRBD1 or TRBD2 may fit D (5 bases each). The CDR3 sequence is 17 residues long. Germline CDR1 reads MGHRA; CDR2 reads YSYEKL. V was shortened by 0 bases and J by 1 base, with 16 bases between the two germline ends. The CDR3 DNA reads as TGCGCCAGCAGCCAAGAGGTTTCGGCAGGGACGTCCTACGAGCAGTACTTC. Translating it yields CASSQEVSAGTSYEQYF.

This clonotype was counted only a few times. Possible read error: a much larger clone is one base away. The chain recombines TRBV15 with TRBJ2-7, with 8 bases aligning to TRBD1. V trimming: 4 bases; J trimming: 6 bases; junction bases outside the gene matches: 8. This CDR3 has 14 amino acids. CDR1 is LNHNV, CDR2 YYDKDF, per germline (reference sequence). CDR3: CATSNRTGLCEQYF. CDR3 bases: TGTGCCACCAGCAACCGGACAGGGCTGTGCGAGCAGTACTTC.

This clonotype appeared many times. The CDR3 nucleotides read TGCGCCAGCAGCCAAGGCGGGTTAGACAGGTACGAGAACACTGAAGCTTTCTTT. It translates to CASSQGGLDRYENTEAFF. The chain combines TRBV4-3 with TRBJ1-1, with TRBD1 as a possible D gene (6 bases). Looked up from germline, CDR1 is LGHNA and CDR2 is YSLEER. V lost 1 base, J lost 1 base, and 19 bases lay in between. This CDR3 spans 18 amino acids.

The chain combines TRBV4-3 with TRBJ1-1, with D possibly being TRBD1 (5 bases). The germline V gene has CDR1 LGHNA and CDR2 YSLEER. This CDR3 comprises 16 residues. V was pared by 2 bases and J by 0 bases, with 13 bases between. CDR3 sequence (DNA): TGCGCCAGCAGCCAATGGGGGGGGGGAATGAACACTGAAGCTTTCTTT. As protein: CASSQWGGGMNTEAFF.

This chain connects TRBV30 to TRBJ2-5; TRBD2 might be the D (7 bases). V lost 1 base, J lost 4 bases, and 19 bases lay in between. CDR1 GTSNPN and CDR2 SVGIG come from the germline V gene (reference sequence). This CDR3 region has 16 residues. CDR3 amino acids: CAWSGGLRGGGETQYF. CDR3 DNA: TGTGCCTGGAGTGGGGGTTTAAGGGGGGGCGGAGAGACCCAGTACTTC.

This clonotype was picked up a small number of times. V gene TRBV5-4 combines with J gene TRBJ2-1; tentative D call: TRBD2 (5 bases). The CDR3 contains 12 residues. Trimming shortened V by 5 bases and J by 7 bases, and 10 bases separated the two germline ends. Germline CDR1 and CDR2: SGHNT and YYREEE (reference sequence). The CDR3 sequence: CASRFGLNEQFF. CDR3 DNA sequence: TGTGCCAGCAGATTTGGACTGAATGAGCAGTTCTTC.

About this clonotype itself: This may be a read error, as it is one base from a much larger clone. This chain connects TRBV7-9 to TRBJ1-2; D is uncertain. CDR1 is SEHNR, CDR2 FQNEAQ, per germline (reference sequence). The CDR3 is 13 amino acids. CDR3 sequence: CAGSFTFSYGYTF. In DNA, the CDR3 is TGTGCCGGCAGCTTTACGTTTAGCTATGGCTACACCTTC.

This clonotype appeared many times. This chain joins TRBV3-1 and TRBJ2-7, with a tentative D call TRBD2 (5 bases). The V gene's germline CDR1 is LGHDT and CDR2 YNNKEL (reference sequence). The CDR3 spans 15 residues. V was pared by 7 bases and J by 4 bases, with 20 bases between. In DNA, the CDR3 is TGTGCCAGCACTATAAGCGGTGGAGGAGCGTACGAGCAGTACTTC. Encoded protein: CASTISGGGAYEQYF.

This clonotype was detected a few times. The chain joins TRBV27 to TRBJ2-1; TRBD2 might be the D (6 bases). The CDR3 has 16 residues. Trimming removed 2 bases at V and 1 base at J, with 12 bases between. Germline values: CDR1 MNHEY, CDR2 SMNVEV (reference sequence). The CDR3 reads CASSLVSRGSYNEQFF. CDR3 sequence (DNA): TGTGCCAGCAGTTTAGTAAGTCGGGGGTCCTACAATGAGCAGTTCTTC.

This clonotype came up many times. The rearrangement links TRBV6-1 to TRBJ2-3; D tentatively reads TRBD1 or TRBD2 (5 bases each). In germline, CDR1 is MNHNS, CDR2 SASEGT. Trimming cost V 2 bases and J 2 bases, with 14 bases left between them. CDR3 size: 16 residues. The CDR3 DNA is TGTGCCAGCAGTGAACTACTAGGACAAAACACAGATACGCAGTATTTT. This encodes CASSELLGQNTDTQYF.

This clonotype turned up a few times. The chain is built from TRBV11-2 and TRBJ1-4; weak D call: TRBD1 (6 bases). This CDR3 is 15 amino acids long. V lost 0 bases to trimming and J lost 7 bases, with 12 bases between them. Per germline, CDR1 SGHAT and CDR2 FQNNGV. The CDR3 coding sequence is TGTGCCAGCAGCTTAGACGCAGGGGCCAGTGAAAAACTGTTTTTT. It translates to CASSLDAGASEKLFF.